This is a list of T cell receptor beta chains from one sample in a study of cytomegalovirus exposure and HLA in healthy donors. Data came from immunoSEQ multiplex PCR; TCRdb stores just in-frame clones and leaves some out. Of 150,000 to 200,000 clones listed, more than 65% were seen once; the top ten hold 3.4%. The sequenced sample was PBMCs. All receptors come from a man aged 35-49 years in good health and CMV-seropositive. Each CDR3 is given with its conserved first and last residue. D genes are given only for firm matches. Clone size is stated in some rows and not others, as once, few, many or a class when expanded.

>.|once|TRBV27|TRBJ2-3
CASSPTGFGSGTQYF
TGTGCCAGCAGTCCAACCGGGTTTGGCTCAGGGACGCAGTATTTT
>TRBD1|.|TRBV5-5|TRBJ2-5
CASSRGQGDVETQYF
TGTGCCAGCAGCCGAGGACAGGGGGATGTGGAGACCCAGTACTTC
>TRBD1|.|TRBV19|TRBJ1-4
CASSPGLTGGFTTNEKLFF
TGTGCCAGTTCCCCGGGACTCACAGGGGGATTTACAACTAATGAAAAACTGTTTTTT
>TRBD1|.|TRBV29-1|TRBJ2-6
CSVGTGDRRSGANVLTF
TGCAGCGTTGGGACCGGGGACAGGCGCTCTGGGGCCAACGTCCTGACTTTC
>.|.|TRBV2|TRBJ2-3
CASSEGHRFSTDTQYF
TGTGCCAGCAGTGAGGGTCACAGGTTTTCAACAGATACGCAGTATTTT
>TRBD1|.|TRBV4-1|TRBJ2-7
CASSQGQGGTYEQYF
TGCGCCAGCAGCCAGGGACAGGGAGGGACCTACGAGCAGTACTTC
>TRBD1|.|TRBV19|TRBJ2-7
CASGQGGLTYEQYF
TGTGCCAGTGGACAGGGAGGATTAACCTACGAGCAGTACTTC
>TRBD1|once|TRBV28|TRBJ2-7
CASLHRGDLYEQYF
TGTGCAAGCCTCCACAGGGGTGACTTGTACGAGCAGTACTTC
>TRBD1|.|TRBV6-5|TRBJ1-1
CASAKRGGENTEAFF
TGTGCCAGTGCCAAGCGAGGGGGCGAGAACACTGAAGCTTTCTTT
>TRBD2|.|TRBV18|TRBJ2-2
CASAERGGNTGELFF
TGTGCCAGCGCAGAGCGGGGCGGGAACACCGGGGAGCTGTTTTTT
>TRBD1|once|TRBV6-1|TRBJ1-2
CASSVGTGVYGYTF
TGTGCCAGCAGTGTTGGCACAGGGGTCTATGGCTACACCTTC
>TRBD1|.|TRBV7-9|TRBJ1-2
CASSLAWDRASENYGYTF
TGTGCCAGCAGCTTAGCTTGGGACAGAGCCTCGGAAAACTATGGCTACACCTTC
>TRBD1|.|TRBV10-2|TRBJ2-2
CATKTGTANTGELFF
TGCGCCACCAAAACCGGGACAGCGAACACCGGGGAGCTGTTTTTT
>.|.|TRBV2|TRBJ2-3
CASGDFTDTQYF
TGTGCCAGCGGGGACTTCACAGATACGCAGTATTTT
>.|.|TRBV9|TRBJ1-6
CASSVGMTMGISPLHF
TGTGCCAGCAGCGTTGGTATGACAATGGGCATTTCACCCCTCCACTTT
>.|.|TRBV6-1|TRBJ2-5
CASKPGHLRETQYF
TGTGCCAGCAAACCGGGACACCTCCGAGAGACCCAGTACTTC
>TRBD1|.|TRBV18|TRBJ1-3
CASSPPGQVWDTIYF
TGTGCCAGCTCACCACCGGGACAGGTTTGGGACACCATATATTTT
>TRBD1|.|TRBV7-9|TRBJ2-3
CASSGQGAGTQYF
TGTGCCAGCAGCGGACAGGGGGCCGGTACGCAGTATTTT
>.|.|TRBV27|TRBJ1-5
CASSPIPAGGQPQHF
TGTGCCAGCAGTCCCATCCCGGCGGGGGGTCAGCCCCAGCATTTT
>TRBD1|many|TRBV11-3|TRBJ2-1
CASSAGGSPYNEQFF
TGTGCCAGCAGCGCAGGGGGTTCCCCCTACAATGAGCAGTTCTTC
>.|.|TRBV19|TRBJ2-3
CASSNPGGTDTQYF
TGTGCCAGTAGCAACCCCGGGGGCACAGATACGCAGTATTTT
>TRBD2|.|TRBV2|TRBJ2-1
CASSDLNSGRGNEQFF
TGTGCCAGCAGTGATCTTAATAGCGGGAGGGGCAATGAGCAGTTCTTC